Listed here are 15 T cell receptor beta chains from one sample, sequenced in a study of blood T cell repertoires in COVID-19. Clones were read by immunoSEQ multiplex PCR, and TCRdb kept only the in-frame ones, dropping some. The table includes some 76,000 clones, around nine tenths detected once. Material: peripheral blood. These receptors originate from a man in his 60s with acute or convalescent COVID-19.

This clone appeared a single time. The chain has TRBV6-1 and TRBJ2-5; TRBD2 aligns across 7 bases. V dropped 3 bases and J dropped 5; count of bases not matched to a gene: 12. CDR3 length equals 16 residues. Germline assignment: CDR1 MNHNS and CDR2 SASEGT. The CDR3 loop reads CASSDRASGTGETQYF. The CDR3, as DNA: TGTGCCAGCAGTGACCGGGCTAGCGGAACGGGGGAGACCCAGTACTTC.

This clone has just one count. The rearrangement joins TRBV7-2 to TRBJ1-4; weak D call: TRBD1 (6 bases). V lost 5 bases and J lost 0, with 13 bases in between. Germline V lookup: CDR1 SGHTA, CDR2 FQGNSA. There are 16 residues in the CDR3. CDR3 residues: CASSPDRSATNEKLFF. In DNA form, the CDR3 reads TGTGCCAGCAGCCCCGACAGGTCTGCAACTAATGAAAAACTGTTTTTT. Full variable domain (remainder filled in from reference TRBV7-2 and TRBJ1-4): GAGVSQSPSNKVTEKGKDVELRCDPISGHTALYWYRQSLGQGLEFLIYFQGNSAPDKSGLPSDRFSAERTGGSVSTLTIQRTQQEDSAVYLCASSPDRSATNEKLFFGSGTQLSVL.

The CDR3 is CASRNIRDNEQFF. Written as DNA, the CDR3 is TGTGCCAGCAGGAACATCCGGGACAATGAGCAGTTCTTC. The rearrangement links TRBV12-3 or TRBV12-4 to TRBJ2-1; D is undetermined. Trimming pared 6 bases from V and 5 bases from J, leaving 11 bases between. This CDR3 comprises 13 residues.

The gene calls are TRBV19 and TRBJ1-5, with 7 bases matching TRBD1. CDR1 and CDR2 (germline): LNHDA, SQIVND (reference sequence). There are 16 residues in the CDR3. V gave up 6 bases and J gave up 2 bases; unmatched junction bases: 10. The DNA for the CDR3 is TGTGCCAGTAGCGGACAGGCCAGAGCGGGCAATCAGCCCCAGCATTTT. This sequence encodes CASSGQARAGNQPQHF.

As DNA, the CDR3 is TGTGCCAGCAGTTTCTATAGGCACGCGGTTTCACCCCTCCACTTT. This translates into CASSFYRHAVSPLHF. V is TRBV27 and J is TRBJ1-6; D unclear. Germline assignment: CDR1 MNHEY and CDR2 SMNVEV (reference sequence). There are 15 residues in the CDR3. V lost 3 bases, J lost 9 bases, and 15 bases lay in between.

The chain recombines TRBV11-2 with TRBJ2-5, with 10 bases lining up with TRBD1. The ends lost 5 bases at V and 1 base at J; junction bases unmatched: 4. CDR3 size: 15 residues. Germline values: CDR1 SGHAT, CDR2 FQNNGV. The CDR3 DNA sequence: TGTGCCAGCAGCAAGGACAGGGGGTCCCAAGAGACCCAGTACTTC. Translation: CASSKDRGSQETQYF.

V gene TRBV7-9 combines with J gene TRBJ2-7; 10 bases agree with TRBD1. Germline assignment: CDR1 SEHNR and CDR2 FQNEAQ (reference sequence). The CDR3 runs 15 residues. The junction had 7 bases not matched to a gene; V was cut back by 2 bases and J by 6 bases. The CDR3 DNA reads as TGTGCCAGCAGCTTATCGGGACAGGGGCCATTCGAGCAGTACTTC. Protein sequence: CASSLSGQGPFEQYF.

The chain uses TRBV11-2 and TRBJ2-7; 8 bases agree with TRBD1. The CDR3 has 17 residues. Unmatched junction bases numbered 15, after V lost 4 bases and J lost 4 bases. Per the germline V gene, CDR1 is SGHAT and CDR2 is FQNNGV. CDR3 DNA sequence: TGTGCCAGCAGCTCCCTTCCCCTGGGACAGGTACTTTACGAGCAGTACTTC. It specifies CASSSLPLGQVLYEQYF.

The V call is TRBV29-1, the J call TRBJ1-5; TRBD1 aligns across 7 bases. Germline lookup yields CDR1 SQVTM and CDR2 ANQGSEA. V shed 6 bases, J shed 4 bases, and the junction held 6 bases outside the gene matches. This CDR3 region has 13 residues. The CDR3 region has the DNA TGCAGCGTCGAGACAGGGAGGAATCAGCCCCAGCATTTT. Translating it yields CSVETGRNQPQHF.

V and J are TRBV19 and TRBJ1-1; D remains ambiguous. Germline-derived CDR1 and CDR2 are LNHDA and SQIVND (reference sequence). The CDR3 is 13 amino acids. V lost 5 bases and J 11 bases, leaving 18 bases between the germline ends. CDR3 DNA sequence: TGTGCCAGTAGTCCGGCGGACTCTCCTGGGGCTTTCTTT. Protein: CASSPADSPGAFF.

V is TRBV19 and J is TRBJ1-2; 9 nucleotides match TRBD1. V lost 6 bases and J lost 7; bases outside the gene matches: 12. This CDR3 region has 15 residues. Germline V gene data show CDR1 as LNHDA and CDR2 as SQIVND (reference sequence). CDR3 DNA sequence: TGTGCCAGTAGCCAACCCCCGGGACAGGGTGGTGGCTACACCTTC. This translates into CASSQPPGQGGGYTF.

The chain carries TRBV7-2 and TRBJ1-1; tentative D call: TRBD1 (5 bases). The CDR3 contains 15 residues. The germline V gene has CDR1 SGHTA and CDR2 FQGNSA. V lost 7 bases, J lost 0 bases, and 15 bases lay in between. Written as DNA, the CDR3 is TGTGCCAGCATCCTGTCAGGGAATATGAACACTGAAGCTTTCTTT. This encodes CASILSGNMNTEAFF.

This chain joins TRBV30 and TRBJ1-2, with D uncertain. The CDR3 loop spans 12 amino acids. V lost 8 bases and J 3 bases, leaving 13 bases between the germline ends. CDR1 and CDR2 from the germline V gene are GTSNPN and SVGIG (reference sequence). The CDR3 nucleotides read TGTGCCGAGGCGCCCCTGGACTATGGCTACACCTTC. Encoded protein: CAEAPLDYGYTF.

This sequence joins TRBV12-3 or TRBV12-4 and TRBJ1-2; TRBD1 might be the D (6 bases). This CDR3 comprises 13 residues. The V gene lost 2 bases and the J gene lost 8 bases, with 12 bases spanning the gap. This chain's CDR3 is CASSLSGTQGYTF. CDR3 DNA sequence: TGTGCCAGCAGTTTAAGCGGGACACAAGGCTACACCTTC.

The chain recombines TRBV9 with TRBJ1-1; 7 nucleotides match TRBD1. Trimming cost V 3 bases and J 12 bases; bases outside gene matches: 20. CDR1 is SGDLS and CDR2 is YYNGEE in the germline V gene. The CDR3 length is 16 residues. In DNA form, the CDR3 reads TGTGCCAGCAGCGCCGCCCCCAACGCCGACAGGGTGGGTACTTTCTTT. Its translation: CASSAAPNADRVGTFF.